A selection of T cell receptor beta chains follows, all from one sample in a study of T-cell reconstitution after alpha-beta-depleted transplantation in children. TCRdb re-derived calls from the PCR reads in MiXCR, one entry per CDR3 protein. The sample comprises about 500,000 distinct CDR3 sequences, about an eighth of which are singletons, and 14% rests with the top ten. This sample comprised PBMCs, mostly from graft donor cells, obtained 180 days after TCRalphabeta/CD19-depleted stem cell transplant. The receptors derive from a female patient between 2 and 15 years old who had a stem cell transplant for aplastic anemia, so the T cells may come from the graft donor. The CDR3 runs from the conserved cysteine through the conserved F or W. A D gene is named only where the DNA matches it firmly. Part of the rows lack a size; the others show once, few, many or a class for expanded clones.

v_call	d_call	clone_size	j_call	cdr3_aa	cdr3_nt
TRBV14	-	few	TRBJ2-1	CASSQYLGNEQFF	TGTGCCAGCAGCCAATACCTAGGGAATGAGCAGTTCTTC
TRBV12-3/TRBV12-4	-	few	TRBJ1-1	CASSGQITTEAFF	TGTGCCAGCAGTGGACAGATAACCACTGAAGCTTTCTTT
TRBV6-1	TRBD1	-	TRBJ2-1	CACRGTDFSYNEQFF	TGTGCTTGTCGTGGGACAGACTTCTCCTACAATGAGCAGTTCTTC
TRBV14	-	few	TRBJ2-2	CASSHPAGTNTGELFF	TGTGCCAGCAGCCATCCCGCCGGGACCAACACCGGGGAGCTGTTTTTT
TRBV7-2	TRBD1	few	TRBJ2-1	CASRRSRDRDNEQFF	TGTGCCAGCCGGAGGTCTCGGGACAGAGACAATGAGCAGTTCTTC
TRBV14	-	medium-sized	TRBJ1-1	CASSRATEAFF	TGTGCCAGCAGCCGGGCCACTGAAGCTTTCTTT
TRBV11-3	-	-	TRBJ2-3	CASSSPGTPSTDTQYF	TGTGCCAGCAGCTCGCCCGGGACACCAAGCACAGATACGCAGTATTTT
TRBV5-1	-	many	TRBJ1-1	CASSLAHSDTEAFF	TGCGCCAGCAGCTTGGCCCACAGCGACACTGAAGCTTTCTTT
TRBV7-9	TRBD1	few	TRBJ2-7	CASSLARDRYEQYF	TGTGCCAGCAGCTTAGCGCGGGACAGGTATGAGCAGTACTTC
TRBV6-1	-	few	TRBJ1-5	CASSEKWTGNQPQHF	TGTGCCAGCAGTGAAAAGTGGACAGGCAATCAGCCCCAGCATTTT
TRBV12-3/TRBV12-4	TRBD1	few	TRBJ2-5	CASSPAQGKETQYF	TGTGCCAGCAGTCCAGCACAGGGGAAAGAGACCCAGTACTTC
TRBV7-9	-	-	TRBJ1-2	CASSPWDANYGYTF	TGTGCCAGCAGCCCATGGGATGCGAACTATGGCTACACCTTC
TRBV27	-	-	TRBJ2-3	CASSTGRLDGTDTQYF	TGTGCCAGCAGTACCGGAAGACTAGATGGCACAGATACGCAGTATTTT
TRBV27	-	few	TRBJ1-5	CASSPHQVSQPQHF	TGTGCCAGCAGTCCCCACCAAGTAAGCCAGCCCCAGCATTTT
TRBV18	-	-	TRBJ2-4	CASSPGAVEAKNIQYF	TGTGCCAGCTCCCCAGGGGCCGTAGAAGCCAAAAACATTCAGTACTTC
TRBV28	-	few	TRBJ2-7	CASEYSYEQYF	TGTGCCAGCGAGTACAGCTACGAGCAGTACTTC
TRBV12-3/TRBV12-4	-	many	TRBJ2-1	CASSLRGGGPYNEQFF	TGTGCCAGCAGTTTAAGGGGCGGCGGGCCCTACAATGAGCAGTTCTTC
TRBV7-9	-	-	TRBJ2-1	CASSPPGLTFRFDVGEQFF	TGTGCCAGCAGCCCGCCGGGACTTACATTCCGGTTCGATGTCGGTGAGCAGTTCTTC
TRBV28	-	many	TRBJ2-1	CASSFGGGNEQFF	TGTGCCAGCAGTTTCGGGGGCGGGAATGAGCAGTTCTTC
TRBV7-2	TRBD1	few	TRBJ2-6	CASSADRDGANVLTF	TGTGCCAGCAGCGCGGACAGGGATGGGGCCAACGTCCTGACTTTC